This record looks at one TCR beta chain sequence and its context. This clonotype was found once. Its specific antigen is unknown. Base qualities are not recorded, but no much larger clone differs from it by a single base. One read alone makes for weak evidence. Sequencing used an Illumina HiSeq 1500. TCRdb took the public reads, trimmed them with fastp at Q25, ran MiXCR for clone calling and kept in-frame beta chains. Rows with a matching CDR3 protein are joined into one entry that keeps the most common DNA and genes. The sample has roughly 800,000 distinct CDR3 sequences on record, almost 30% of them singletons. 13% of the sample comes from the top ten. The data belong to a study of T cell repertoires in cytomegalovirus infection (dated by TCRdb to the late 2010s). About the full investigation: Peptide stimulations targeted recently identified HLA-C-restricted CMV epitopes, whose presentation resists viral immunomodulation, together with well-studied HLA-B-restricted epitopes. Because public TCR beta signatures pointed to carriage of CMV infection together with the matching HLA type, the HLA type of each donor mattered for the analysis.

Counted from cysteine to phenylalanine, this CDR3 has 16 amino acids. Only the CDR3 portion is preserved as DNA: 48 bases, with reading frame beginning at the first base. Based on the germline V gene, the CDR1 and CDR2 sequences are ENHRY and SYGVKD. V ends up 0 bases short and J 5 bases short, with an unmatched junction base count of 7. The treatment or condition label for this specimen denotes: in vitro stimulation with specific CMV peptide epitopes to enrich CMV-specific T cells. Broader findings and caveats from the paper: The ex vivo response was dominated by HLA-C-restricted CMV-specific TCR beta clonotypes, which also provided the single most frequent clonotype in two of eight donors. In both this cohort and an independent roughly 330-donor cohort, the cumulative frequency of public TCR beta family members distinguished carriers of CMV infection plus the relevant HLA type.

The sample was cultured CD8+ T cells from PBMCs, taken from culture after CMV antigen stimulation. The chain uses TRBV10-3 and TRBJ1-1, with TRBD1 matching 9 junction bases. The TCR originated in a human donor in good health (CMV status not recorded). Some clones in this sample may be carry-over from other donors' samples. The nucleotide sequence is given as TGTGCCATCAGTGAGTCGACTCGGGACAGGGCGACTGAAGCTTTCTTT. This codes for CAISESTRDRATEAFF.